What follows are 18 T cell receptor beta chains derived from one specimen sequenced in a study of blood T cell repertoires in COVID-19. The protocol was immunoSEQ multiplex PCR, while the TCRdb copy is restricted to in-frame clones and leaves out a portion. The top ten clones hold roughly 10% of a sample with some 230,000 clones, roughly 86% of them seen once. Sample: peripheral blood. Receptors originate from a woman in her forties or fifties with COVID-19, enrolled during active disease.

This clone showed up just once. This chain uses TRBV7-9 with TRBJ2-1; maybe TRBD1 (5 bases). Germline assignment: CDR1 SEHNR and CDR2 FQNEAQ (reference sequence). Trimming removed 0 bases from V and 9 bases from J, with 6 bases in between. The CDR3 is 12 residues long. CDR3 region: CASSLAQGEQFF. In DNA, the CDR3 is TGTGCCAGCAGCTTAGCGCAGGGTGAGCAGTTCTTC. The variable domain in full, completed from reference TRBV7-9 and TRBJ2-1, reads DTGVSQNPRHKITKRGQNVTFRCDPISEHNRLYWYRQTLGQGPEFLTYFQNEAQLEKSRLLSDRFSAERPKGSFSTLEIQRTEQGDSAMYLCASSLAQGEQFFGPGTRLTVL.

The chain recombines TRBV11-2 with TRBJ2-5; a possible D gene is TRBD2 (5 bases). This CDR3 contains 14 residues. Germline V gives CDR1 SGHAT, CDR2 FQNNGV. The V gene lost 5 bases and the J gene lost 5 bases, with 15 bases spanning the gap. CDR3 loop: CASSLRTHAETQYF. CDR3 in DNA: TGTGCCAGCAGCCTACGGACTCACGCGGAGACCCAGTACTTC.

The chain combines TRBV7-8 with TRBJ1-1; D may be TRBD1 (5 bases). V was shortened by 3 bases and J by 4 bases, with 15 bases between the two germline ends. This CDR3 spans 15 amino acids. CDR1 and CDR2 (germline): SGHVS, FQNEAQ. DNA for the CDR3: TGTGCCAGCAGCTTCAGGGTCGGGAGGGGCACTGAAGCTTTCTTT. This sequence encodes CASSFRVGRGTEAFF.

The chain employs TRBV4-1 and TRBJ1-1; the D is unclear. V shed 5 bases and J shed 6 bases, with 10 bases lying between them. Germline lookup yields CDR1 MGHRA and CDR2 YSYEKL. This CDR3 comprises 12 residues. CDR3 nucleotides: TGCGCCAGCAGCAATCAGCGTTCTGAAGCTTTCTTT. Residues: CASSNQRSEAFF.

The rearrangement uses TRBV15 and TRBJ1-2, with 7 bases aligning to TRBD1. There are 16 residues in the CDR3. Trimming cost V 0 bases and J 6 bases; bases outside gene matches: 10. Germline values: CDR1 LNHNV, CDR2 YYDKDF (reference sequence). The CDR3 loop is CATSREITDRANGYTF. The DNA of the CDR3 is TGTGCCACCAGCAGAGAGATTACCGACAGGGCGAATGGCTACACCTTC. Full variable domain (remainder filled in from reference TRBV15 and TRBJ1-2): DAMVIQNPRYQVTQFGKPVTLSCSQTLNHNVMYWYQQKSSQAPKLLFHYYDKDFNNEADTPDNFQSRRPNTSFCFLDIRSPGLGDTAMYLCATSREITDRANGYTFGSGTRLTVV.

The chain joins TRBV10-2 to TRBJ1-2; D is unclear. V lost 6 bases and J lost 5, with 10 bases in between. Germline CDR1 and CDR2: WSHSY and SAAADI. The CDR3 has 12 amino acids. CDR3 amino acids: CASRAGKYGYTF. CDR3 nucleotides: TGCGCCAGCAGGGCAGGAAAATATGGCTACACCTTC.

V gene TRBV6-5 combines with J gene TRBJ2-3; TRBD1 is a possible D gene (6 bases). V lost 8 bases and J 2 bases, leaving 14 bases between the germline ends. From germline, CDR1 is MNHEY and CDR2 SVGAGI. This CDR3 has 14 residues. The CDR3 sequence is CASEGWGHTDTQYF. The CDR3 bases are TGTGCCAGCGAGGGGTGGGGGCACACAGATACGCAGTATTTT.

J is TRBJ1-3 and V is TRBV6-5; weak D call: TRBD1 (5 bases). The CDR3 has 14 residues. Looked up from germline, CDR1 is MNHEY and CDR2 is SVGAGI. V lost 6 bases to trimming and J lost 4 bases, with 13 bases between them. The CDR3 sequence is CASRGHGEGNTIYF. DNA for the CDR3: TGTGCCAGCAGGGGGCATGGAGAAGGAAACACCATATATTTT.

V is TRBV30 and J is TRBJ1-1; tentative D call: TRBD1 (5 bases). Germline CDR1 GTSNPN, CDR2 SVGIG (reference sequence). The CDR3 spans 16 residues. V gave up 2 bases and J gave up 0 bases, with 16 bases separating them. The CDR3 DNA follows: TGTGCCTGGAGTCCCAGTAGGGGAATCATGAACACTGAAGCTTTCTTT. Translated: CAWSPSRGIMNTEAFF. Full variable domain (outside the CDR3, taken from reference TRBV30 and TRBJ1-1): SQTIHQWPATLVQPVGSPLSLECTVEGTSNPNLYWYRQAAGRGLQLLFYSVGIGQISSEVPQNLSASRPQDRQFILSSKKLLLSDSGFYLCAWSPSRGIMNTEAFFGQGTRLTVV.

This chain uses TRBV5-6 with TRBJ2-7, with D maybe TRBD2 (5 bases). CDR1 is SGHDT, CDR2 YYEEEE, per germline. Trimming shortened V by 4 bases and J by 4 bases, and 12 bases separated the two germline ends. CDR3 length: 13 residues. The CDR3 bases are TGTGCCAGCAGCCCCATGCCGGGGTACGAGCAGTACTTC. Its protein product is CASSPMPGYEQYF.

This chain links TRBV2 with TRBJ2-3; D might be TRBD2 (5 bases). CDR1 is SNHLY and CDR2 is FYNNEI in the germline V gene. V was trimmed by 11 bases and J by 5 bases, leaving 14 bases between them. The CDR3 extends over 12 amino acids. The CDR3 sequence is CAGGQERDTQYF. The CDR3 DNA follows: TGTGCCGGCGGGCAGGAAAGAGATACGCAGTATTTT.

Remarks on this clone: Other DNA sequences in the sample encode the same CDR3. The DNA of the CDR3 is TGTGCCAGCAGCTTGGGGGGAGGCACAGATACGCAGTATTTT. Translated: CASSLGGGTDTQYF. The rearrangement uses TRBV11-3 and TRBJ2-3; maybe TRBD2 (6 bases). Germline V CDR1 and CDR2: SGHNT, YENEEA. Trimming removed 3 bases from V and 1 base from J, with 8 bases in between. This CDR3 is 14 amino acids long. Full variable domain (outside the CDR3, taken from reference TRBV11-3 and TRBJ2-3): EAGVVQSPRYKIIEKKQPVAFWCNPISGHNTLYWYLQNLGQGPELLIRYENEEAVDDSQLPKDRFSAERLKGVDSTLKIQPAELGDSAVYLCASSLGGGTDTQYFGPGTRLTVL.

The sample holds one count of this clone. V gene TRBV30 combines with J gene TRBJ2-5; 7 bases agree with TRBD2. The CDR3 extends over 15 amino acids. Germline V gene lookup returns CDR1 GTSNPN and CDR2 SVGIG (reference sequence). V lost 2 bases and J lost 5; bases outside the gene matches: 11. CDR3 in amino acids: CAWSHPLGGGETQYF. CDR3 coding DNA: TGTGCCTGGAGTCACCCTCTCGGGGGAGGGGAGACCCAGTACTTC.

J is TRBJ2-1 and V is TRBV11-2, with no clear D. The CDR3 length is 15 residues. Germline V lookup: CDR1 SGHAT, CDR2 FQNNGV. Trimming left V 0 bases short and J 2 bases short, with 8 bases between. The CDR3: CASSLERSTYNEQFF. The CDR3, as DNA: TGTGCCAGCAGCTTAGAGCGGTCAACCTACAATGAGCAGTTCTTC.

J is TRBJ1-2 and V is TRBV6-5; possible D gene TRBD1, 6 bases. Trimming removed 4 bases at V and 9 bases at J, with 12 bases between. The CDR3 is 12 amino acids. Germline V CDR1 and CDR2: MNHEY, SVGAGI. CDR3 coding DNA: TGTGCCAGCAGTTTATCGACAGGCAGCTACACCTTC. This translates into CASSLSTGSYTF.

V and J are TRBV14 and TRBJ2-3, with 7 bases matching TRBD1. The CDR3 runs 16 residues. V shed 2 bases and J 5 bases; nucleotides not matched to a gene: 10. The germline V gene has CDR1 SGHDN and CDR2 FVKESK. The CDR3 loop reads CASSQLKTGLKDTQYF. CDR3 bases: TGTGCCAGCAGCCAACTCAAGACAGGGTTAAAAGATACGCAGTATTTT. The whole variable domain, remainder taken from reference TRBV14 and TRBJ2-3, is EAGVTQFPSHSVIEKGQTVTLRCDPISGHDNLYWYRRVMGKEIKFLLHFVKESKQDESGMPNNRFLAERTGGTYSTLKVQPAELEDSGVYFCASSQLKTGLKDTQYFGPGTRLTVL.

The CDR3 here is CASSDYSGANQPQHF. The CDR3 DNA reads as TGTGCCAGCAGTGATTATTCAGGGGCAAATCAGCCCCAGCATTTT. The chain joins TRBV6-1 to TRBJ1-5, with D perhaps matching TRBD1 (6 bases). The CDR3 has 15 residues. Germline CDR1 is MNHNS and CDR2 is SASEGT. V dropped 3 bases and J dropped 4 bases, with 13 bases sitting between them.

This chain connects TRBV6-5 to TRBJ1-1, with 8 bases lining up with TRBD1. Germline CDR1 is MNHEY and CDR2 is SVGAGI. Unmatched junction bases numbered 10, after V lost 8 bases and J lost 11 bases. This CDR3 has 12 amino acids. The CDR3 sequence: CASGTGHQGAFF. DNA of the CDR3: TGTGCCAGCGGGACAGGTCACCAGGGGGCTTTCTTT.